A single sample gave rise to the 15 T cell receptor beta chains below, sequenced in a study of cytomegalovirus exposure and HLA in healthy donors. The PCR made use of 60 Vbeta and 13 Jbeta primers. Clones were read by immunoSEQ multiplex PCR, and TCRdb kept only the in-frame ones, dropping some. Here the sample spans fewer than 200,000 clones, roughly 84% being singletons. The sequenced sample was PBMCs. The origin of the receptors is a male donor in good health and CMV-seronegative.

The chain uses TRBV7-2 and TRBJ2-5; D not certain. Germline CDR1 SGHTA, CDR2 FQGNSA. The CDR3 contains 11 residues. The V end was cut by 4 bases, the J end by 5 bases, with 5 bases between. DNA for the CDR3: TGTGCCAGCAGCTATCAGGAGACCCAGTACTTC. This gives the protein CASSYQETQYF.

The V call is TRBV28, the J call TRBJ1-5, with unresolved D. Germline lookup yields CDR1 MDHEN and CDR2 SYDVKM. The ends were cut back, 3 bases at V and 6 bases at J, with 6 bases in the middle. The CDR3 has 12 amino acids. The CDR3 coding sequence is TGTGCCAGCAGTTTTCTGTTTCAGCCCCAGCATTTT. This codes for CASSFLFQPQHF.

The chain uses TRBV10-2 and TRBJ2-5; D possibly corresponds to TRBD1 (6 bases). Germline V CDR1 and CDR2: WSHSY, SAAADI. Trimming took 6 bases from V and 2 from J, leaving 7 bases between them. The CDR3 runs 12 residues. DNA of the CDR3: TGCGCCAGCAGGCAGGGGCAAGAGACCCAGTACTTC. This encodes CASRQGQETQYF.

The V gene is TRBV5-4, the J gene TRBJ2-7; the match to TRBD1 covers 7 bases. V shed 5 bases and J 0 bases; nucleotides not matched to a gene: 5. CDR3 size: 14 residues. Germline values: CDR1 SGHNT, CDR2 YYREEE (reference sequence). CDR3 bases: TGTGCCAGCAGTTCAGGGGGTAGCTCCTACGAGCAGTACTTC. Translating gives CASSSGGSSYEQYF. The full variable domain, with the rest looked up from reference TRBV5-4 and TRBJ2-7, is ETGVTQSPTHLIKTRGQQVTLRCSSQSGHNTVSWYQQALGQGPQFIFQYYREEENGRGNFPPRFSGLQFPNYSSELNVNALELDDSALYLCASSSGGSSYEQYFGPGTRLTVT.

The table lists this clone with a few counts. The gene calls are TRBV4-3 and TRBJ1-2, with D tentatively TRBD1 (6 bases). This CDR3 comprises 13 residues. The germline V and J ends were trimmed by 1 base and 5 bases, with 8 bases remaining between them. Germline V gives CDR1 LGHNA, CDR2 YSLEER. The CDR3 DNA is TGCGCCAGCAGCCAAGGTCAGGGGTATGGCTACACCTTC. It encodes CASSQGQGYGYTF.

In its sample, this clone was seen a few times. The chain carries TRBV5-1 and TRBJ2-7, with D possibly matching TRBD2 (6 bases). V dropped 4 bases and J dropped 2 bases, with 22 bases sitting between them. In germline, CDR1 is SGHRS, CDR2 YFSETQ. The CDR3 is 17 amino acids. The CDR3 region is CASSANPLATTPYEQYF. CDR3 DNA sequence: TGCGCCAGCAGCGCCAATCCCCTAGCGACCACTCCCTACGAGCAGTACTTC.

The V call is TRBV28, the J call TRBJ2-6; D ambiguous. Germline assignment: CDR1 MDHEN and CDR2 SYDVKM. CDR3 length: 17 residues. Between the trimmed V and J ends, which lost 2 bases and 3 bases, there was a span of 14 bases. This CDR3 is CASSLSAPGVGANVLTF. The CDR3 DNA is TGTGCCAGCAGTTTAAGCGCACCTGGAGTTGGGGCCAACGTCCTGACTTTC.

The V and J genes are TRBV28 and TRBJ1-5; possible D gene TRBD1, 6 bases. CDR1 and CDR2 from the germline V gene are MDHEN and SYDVKM. CDR3 size: 15 residues. V lost 5 bases and J 2 bases, leaving 13 bases between the germline ends. The CDR3 bases are TGTGCCAGCAGTCCCTCGACAGGACGCAATCAGCCCCAGCATTTT. Amino acid sequence: CASSPSTGRNQPQHF.

CDR3 nucleotide sequence: TGTGCCAGCAGTTCGAGTGGGCGGCTTTCCGGGAGCGGCTACACCTTC. Amino acids: CASSSSGRLSGSGYTF. The chain links TRBV6-5 to TRBJ1-2; D is ambiguous. The CDR3 length is 16 residues. V lost 4 bases, J lost 8 bases, and 23 bases lay in between. Per germline, CDR1 MNHEY and CDR2 SVGAGI.

V usage is TRBV7-9 and J usage is TRBJ2-3, with 12 bases identical to TRBD2. The V segment lost 3 bases and the J segment 2 bases; nucleotides outside the gene matches: 3. CDR3 length: 16 residues. Per germline, CDR1 SEHNR and CDR2 FQNEAQ (reference sequence). In DNA, the CDR3 is TGTGCCAGCAGCTTGAGACTAGCGGGGGACACAGATACGCAGTATTTT. Translation: CASSLRLAGDTDTQYF.

The chain carries TRBV11-2 and TRBJ2-1, with 10 bases that match TRBD1. Trimming took 5 bases from V and 10 from J; bases not matched to a gene: 11. The CDR3 is 15 residues long. Germline CDR1 and CDR2: SGHAT and FQNNGV. The CDR3 spells CASSRQGTGDGEQFF. CDR3 nucleotide sequence: TGTGCCAGCAGCCGCCAGGGGACAGGGGATGGGGAGCAGTTCTTC.

The rearrangement uses TRBV7-2 and TRBJ2-7; 9 bases fit TRBD2. Losses at the gene ends were 3 bases for V and 2 bases for J; bases not matched to a gene: 2. The CDR3 is 14 residues long. Germline values: CDR1 SGHTA, CDR2 FQGNSA. The CDR3 region has the DNA TGTGCCAGCAGCTTTGCGGGGGGGACCTACGAGCAGTACTTC. Translated: CASSFAGGTYEQYF.

The chain couples TRBV7-8 to TRBJ2-7, with D tentatively TRBD1 (8 bases). Trimming removed 3 bases from V and 3 bases from J, with 15 bases in between. This CDR3 comprises 15 residues. Germline lookup yields CDR1 SGHVS and CDR2 FQNEAQ. The CDR3 nucleotides are TGTGCCAGCAGCTTCCACAGGGGGGGTCACTACGAGCAGTACTTC. Its protein is CASSFHRGGHYEQYF.

CDR3 residues: CASSTGQNQITDTQYF. The CDR3 region has the DNA TGTGCCAGCAGCACAGGACAGAATCAAATCACAGATACGCAGTATTTT. The gene calls are TRBV5-8 and TRBJ2-3, with D possibly matching TRBD1 (6 bases). V lost 4 bases and J lost 2, with 17 bases in between. The CDR3 is 16 amino acids. CDR1 SGHTS and CDR2 YDEGEE come from the germline V gene.

V and J are TRBV2 and TRBJ2-5; TRBD1 matches 8 bases. Matching the DNA end better, TRBJ2-7 makes the J call doubtful. Germline assignment: CDR1 SNHLY and CDR2 FYNNEI. CDR3 size: 15 residues. The CDR3 nucleotides read TGTGCCAGCAGGGACCCGGGACAGGCATCCTACGAGCAGTACTTC. Its translation: CASRDPGQASYEQYF.